The 4 T cell receptor beta chains below were found in one sample sequenced in a study of vaccination and CD4 T cells after COVID-19. Their specific antigens are unknown. Treatment: roughly ten-day PBMC culture with coronavirus spike peptide pools or control peptides (ViraFEST assay). Once obtained from cultured CD4+ T cells, the DNA was sequenced using the Oncomine TCR Beta short-read assay. TCRdb passed the PCR reads through MiXCR, listing each CDR3 protein once. In the table there are roughly 16,000 distinct CDR3 sequences, 35% to 50% of which are singletons. The sample consisted of CD4+ T cells from blood, cultured in vitro, taken after SARS-CoV-2 vaccination. Source of these receptors: a human donor who had recovered from COVID-19.

This clonotype was counted between two and nine times. The chain joins TRBV6-2 or TRBV6-3 to TRBJ2-7; 7 nucleotides align to TRBD1. The CDR3 contains 16 residues. The V gene's germline CDR1 is MNHEY and CDR2 SVGEGT. V was clipped by 2 bases and J by 1 base; unmatched bases: 8. In DNA form, the CDR3 reads TGTGCCAGCAGTTACGATCTTCGGGACAGTTCCTACGAGCAGTACTTC. Encoded protein: CASSYDLRDSSYEQYF.

The chain is built from TRBV19 and TRBJ2-3; TRBD1 matches 7 bases. From germline, CDR1 is LNHDA and CDR2 SQIVND (reference sequence). J lost 0 bases, V lost 6 bases, and 6 bases had no gene match. This CDR3 region has 15 residues. CDR3 nucleotide sequence: TGTGCCAGTAGACGACAGGGCAGTAGCACAGATACGCAGTATTTT. It yields the protein CASRRQGSSTDTQYF.

Regarding this clonotype: Relative to the germline gene, one junction end is altered; a read error may explain this. The rearrangement joins TRBV19 to TRBJ2-5; the match to TRBD2 covers 9 bases. The V gene's germline CDR1 is LNHDA and CDR2 SQIVND (reference sequence). The CDR3 is made up of 13 amino acids. This CDR3 reads CASRIAGAETQYF. As DNA, the CDR3 is TGTGCCAGTAGGATAGCGGGAGCAGAGACCCAGTACTTC.

The sample holds a few counts of this clonotype. V usage is TRBV7-9 and J usage is TRBJ2-3; a possible D gene is TRBD2 (6 bases). V was cut by 4 bases and J by 0 bases, with 14 bases left in between. Germline lookup yields CDR1 SEHNR and CDR2 FQNEAQ (reference sequence). This CDR3 has 16 amino acids. Here the CDR3 reads CASSSQGTSSTDTQYF. The CDR3 region has the DNA TGTGCCAGCAGCTCACAAGGGACTTCTAGCACAGATACGCAGTATTTT.